The clone carrying this TCR beta chain was picked up one time. Its specificity is unknown. These data originate in a study of cytomegalovirus exposure and HLA in healthy donors. Study overall: Genotyping of about 400 donors showed that 80% to 85% belonged to the Caucasian-associated ancestry cluster. Study findings and constraints: For most TCR beta V segments, an earlier analysis put the productive rate at about 87% or about 30% of the time.

Trimming removed 5 bases at V and 6 bases at J, with 10 bases between. The CDR3 length is 13 residues. The germline gives CDR1 MNHEY, CDR2 SVGAGI. Donors consisted of healthy bone marrow donors. Vbeta (60) and Jbeta (13) primers were used in the PCR. Assay: immunoSEQ multiplex PCR; the TCRdb copy retains only in-frame clones and omits some. Of 130,000 to 150,000 clones listed, around three quarters were seen once; the top ten hold approximately 2.9%. The sequencing input was PBMCs. The receptor's source is a man aged 40-49 years in good health and CMV-seropositive. The J gene is TRBJ1-4, the V gene TRBV6-5; D possibly corresponds to TRBD1 (6 bases). The CDR3 DNA reads as TGTGCCAGCAGTACAGGGTATTATGAAAAACTGTTTTTT. This gives the protein CASSTGYYEKLFF.